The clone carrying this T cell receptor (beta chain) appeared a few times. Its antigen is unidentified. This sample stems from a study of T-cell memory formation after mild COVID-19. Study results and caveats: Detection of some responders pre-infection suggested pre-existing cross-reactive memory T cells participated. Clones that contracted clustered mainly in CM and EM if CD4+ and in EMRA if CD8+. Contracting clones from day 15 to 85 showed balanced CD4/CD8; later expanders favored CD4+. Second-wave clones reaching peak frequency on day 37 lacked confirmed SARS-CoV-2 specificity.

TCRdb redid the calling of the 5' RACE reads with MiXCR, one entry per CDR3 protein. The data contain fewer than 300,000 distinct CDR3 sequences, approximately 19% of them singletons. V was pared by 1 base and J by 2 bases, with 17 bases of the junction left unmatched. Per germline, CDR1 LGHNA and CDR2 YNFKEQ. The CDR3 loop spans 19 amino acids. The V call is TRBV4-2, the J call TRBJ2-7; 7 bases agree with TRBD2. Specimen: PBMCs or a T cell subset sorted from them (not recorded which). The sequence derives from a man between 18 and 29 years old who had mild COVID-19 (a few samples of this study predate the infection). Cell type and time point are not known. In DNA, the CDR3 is TGTGCCAGCAGCCAAGTCCAGGGCGGGCGGGGACTAATCCCCTACGAGCAGTACTTC. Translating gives CASSQVQGGRGLIPYEQYF.